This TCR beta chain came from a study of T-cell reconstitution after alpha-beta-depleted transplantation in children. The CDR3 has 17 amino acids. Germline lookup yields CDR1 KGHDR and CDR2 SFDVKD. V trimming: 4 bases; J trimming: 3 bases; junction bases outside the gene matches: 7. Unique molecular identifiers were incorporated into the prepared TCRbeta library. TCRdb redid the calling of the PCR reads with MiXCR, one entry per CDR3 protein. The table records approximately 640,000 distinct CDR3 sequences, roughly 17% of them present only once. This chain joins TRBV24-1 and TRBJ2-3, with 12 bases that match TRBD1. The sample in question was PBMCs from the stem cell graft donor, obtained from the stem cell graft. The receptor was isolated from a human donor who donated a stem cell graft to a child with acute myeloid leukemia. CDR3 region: CATSDSGQGAKTDTQYF. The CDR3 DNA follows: TGTGCCACCAGTGACTCGGGACAGGGGGCGAAGACAGATACGCAGTATTTT.